Listed below are T cell receptor beta chains from one sample, sequenced in a study of regulatory T cells in long-lasting Graves disease. TCRdb passed the multiplex PCR reads through MiXCR, listing each CDR3 protein once. The data contain about 450,000 distinct CDR3 sequences, around a quarter of them singletons. Sequencing used peripheral blood mononuclear cells (PBMCs), obtained when the disease was refractory, from a patient treated with antithyroid drugs. These receptors originate from a female donor with Graves disease. Each CDR3 is given with its conserved first and last residue. D genes are given only for firm matches. Size values are once, few and many counts, or a class for expanded clones, and some rows have none.

d_call: -; cdr3_length: 16; clone_size: few; j_call: TRBJ1-5; v_call: TRBV19; cdr3_nt: TGTGCCAGTAGTATTTCCGGCCGGGCGAGCAATCAGCCCCAGCATTTT; cdr3_aa: CASSISGRASNQPQHF
d_call: -; cdr3_length: 14; clone_size: many; j_call: TRBJ1-5; v_call: TRBV2; cdr3_nt: TGTGCCAGCAGTGACTTCAGGGGTAATCAGCCCCAGCATTTT; cdr3_aa: CASSDFRGNQPQHF
d_call: -; cdr3_length: 15; clone_size: many; j_call: TRBJ2-7; v_call: TRBV20-1; cdr3_nt: TGCAGCGCAAAGAGGGCGGAATTCCTTGGTTACGAGCAGTACTTC; cdr3_aa: CSAKRAEFLGYEQYF
d_call: TRBD1; cdr3_length: 17; clone_size: -; j_call: TRBJ1-2; v_call: TRBV7-2; cdr3_nt: TGTGCCAGCAGCTTGACAGGGGGACAGGGGAGGATCTATGGCTACACCTTC; cdr3_aa: CASSLTGGQGRIYGYTF
d_call: TRBD1; cdr3_length: 13; clone_size: -; j_call: TRBJ1-1; v_call: TRBV5-1; cdr3_nt: TGCGCCAGCAGCCGCCGGGACAGGAGTGAAGCTTTCTTT; cdr3_aa: CASSRRDRSEAFF
d_call: -; cdr3_length: 16; clone_size: -; j_call: TRBJ2-2; v_call: TRBV20-1; cdr3_nt: TGCAGTGCTAGAGTTATAGGCAGGATGGGGACCGGGGAGCTGCTTTTT; cdr3_aa: CSARVIGRMGTGELLF
d_call: TRBD2; cdr3_length: 17; clone_size: many; j_call: TRBJ2-7; v_call: TRBV7-2; cdr3_nt: TGTGCCAGCAGCTTCCGACCGACTAGCGGGAGACGTCACGAGCAGTACTTC; cdr3_aa: CASSFRPTSGRRHEQYF
d_call: -; cdr3_length: 13; clone_size: many; j_call: TRBJ1-2; v_call: TRBV30; cdr3_nt: TGTGCCTGGACCTGGACGGGGAACTATGGCTACACCTTC; cdr3_aa: CAWTWTGNYGYTF
d_call: -; cdr3_length: 14; clone_size: -; j_call: TRBJ1-2; v_call: TRBV5-1; cdr3_nt: TGCGCCAGCAGCTTGGAACCGGAGAACTATGGCTACACCTTC; cdr3_aa: CASSLEPENYGYTF
d_call: TRBD1; cdr3_length: 16; clone_size: few; j_call: TRBJ2-7; v_call: TRBV12-3/TRBV12-4; cdr3_nt: TGTGCCAGCAGTTTAAGGGTCGGGACAGGGGCCTACGAGCAGTACTTC; cdr3_aa: CASSLRVGTGAYEQYF
d_call: -; cdr3_length: 14; clone_size: few; j_call: TRBJ1-2; v_call: TRBV30; cdr3_nt: TGTGCCTGGAGTGTAGAGACACTTAACTATGGCTACACCTTC; cdr3_aa: CAWSVETLNYGYTF
d_call: -; cdr3_length: 14; clone_size: few; j_call: TRBJ1-5; v_call: TRBV12-3/TRBV12-4; cdr3_nt: TGTGCCAGCAGTCGGACGGCGAATAATCAGCCCCAGCATTTT; cdr3_aa: CASSRTANNQPQHF
d_call: -; cdr3_length: 14; clone_size: -; j_call: TRBJ1-4; v_call: TRBV5-4; cdr3_nt: TGTGCCAGCAGCTTGGCCGAGTCTCAAGAAAAACTGTTTTTT; cdr3_aa: CASSLAESQEKLFF
d_call: TRBD2; cdr3_length: 14; clone_size: few; j_call: TRBJ2-2; v_call: TRBV18; cdr3_nt: TGTGCCAGCTCACAGCGGGGGAACACCGGGGAGCTGTTTTTT; cdr3_aa: CASSQRGNTGELFF
d_call: -; cdr3_length: 14; clone_size: -; j_call: TRBJ1-5; v_call: TRBV12-3/TRBV12-4; cdr3_nt: TGTGCCAGCAGTTTTTGGGGTACCAATCAGCCCCAGCATTTT; cdr3_aa: CASSFWGTNQPQHF
d_call: -; cdr3_length: 16; clone_size: -; j_call: TRBJ2-2; v_call: TRBV14; cdr3_nt: TGTGCCAGCAGCCAAGTCCAGGGGATGAACACCGGGGAGCTGTTTTTT; cdr3_aa: CASSQVQGMNTGELFF
d_call: -; cdr3_length: 12; clone_size: few; j_call: TRBJ1-5; v_call: TRBV18; cdr3_nt: TGTGCCAGCTCACTTCCCTTGGGACCCCAGCATTTT; cdr3_aa: CASSLPLGPQHF
d_call: TRBD2; cdr3_length: 18; clone_size: -; j_call: TRBJ2-3; v_call: TRBV24-1; cdr3_nt: TGTGCCACCAGTGATTTACCACGGACAGCGGGAGGGCATGATACGCAGTATTTT; cdr3_aa: CATSDLPRTAGGHDTQYF
d_call: -; cdr3_length: 15; clone_size: many; j_call: TRBJ1-6; v_call: TRBV28; cdr3_nt: TGTGCCAGCAGCGCCCCGGGCCCAGACAGGTCACCCCTCCACTTT; cdr3_aa: CASSAPGPDRSPLHF
d_call: -; cdr3_length: 14; clone_size: few; j_call: TRBJ1-4; v_call: TRBV6-1; cdr3_nt: TGTGCCAGCAGTGACGATCATAAATACGGGGAACTGTTTTTT; cdr3_aa: CASSDDHKYGELFF
d_call: -; cdr3_length: 15; clone_size: many; j_call: TRBJ1-4; v_call: TRBV6-1; cdr3_nt: TGTGCCAGCAGTGAATTACAGGGTTCGTCGGAAAAACTGTTTTTT; cdr3_aa: CASSELQGSSEKLFF
d_call: -; cdr3_length: 15; clone_size: -; j_call: TRBJ2-4; v_call: TRBV5-5; cdr3_nt: TGTGCCAGCAGCTTGGGTAGGGCAGCCAAAAACATTCAGTACTTC; cdr3_aa: CASSLGRAAKNIQYF
d_call: TRBD2; cdr3_length: 15; clone_size: -; j_call: TRBJ2-7; v_call: TRBV4-2; cdr3_nt: TGTGCCAGCAGCCAAGATCAGCGGGGGATCTACGAGCAGTACTTC; cdr3_aa: CASSQDQRGIYEQYF
d_call: TRBD1; cdr3_length: 15; clone_size: few; j_call: TRBJ2-1; v_call: TRBV28; cdr3_nt: TGTGCCAGCAGTTTTGAGGGGGCCCTAAGCAATGAGCAGTTCTTC; cdr3_aa: CASSFEGALSNEQFF
d_call: -; cdr3_length: 13; clone_size: many; j_call: TRBJ1-2; v_call: TRBV6-1; cdr3_nt: TGTGCCGGCTCGGTTTCAGGAGTCTATGGCTACACCTTC; cdr3_aa: CAGSVSGVYGYTF
d_call: TRBD2; cdr3_length: 16; clone_size: few; j_call: TRBJ2-2; v_call: TRBV7-9; cdr3_nt: TGTGCCAGCAGCTTGAGCGGGAGGGGGAACACCGGGGAGCTGTTTTTT; cdr3_aa: CASSLSGRGNTGELFF
d_call: -; cdr3_length: 13; clone_size: few; j_call: TRBJ2-5; v_call: TRBV6-5; cdr3_nt: TGTGCCAGCAGTTCGGGGACGGTGGAGACCCAGTACTTC; cdr3_aa: CASSSGTVETQYF
d_call: -; cdr3_length: 15; clone_size: -; j_call: TRBJ1-2; v_call: TRBV6-1; cdr3_nt: TGTGCCAGCAGCAAAGCAAGGACAGACTTGGGCCGCTACACCTTC; cdr3_aa: CASSKARTDLGRYTF
d_call: -; cdr3_length: 17; clone_size: many; j_call: TRBJ2-2; v_call: TRBV2; cdr3_nt: TGTGCCAGCAGTGAAGCGCACAACAGCGCGAACACCGGGGAGCTGTTTTTT; cdr3_aa: CASSEAHNSANTGELFF
d_call: -; cdr3_length: 16; clone_size: few; j_call: TRBJ2-2; v_call: TRBV28; cdr3_nt: TGTGCCAGCAGTCCCGGACGAGCCCGGGTCACCGGGGAGCTGTTTTTT; cdr3_aa: CASSPGRARVTGELFF
d_call: -; cdr3_length: 14; clone_size: many; j_call: TRBJ1-1; v_call: TRBV5-1; cdr3_nt: TGTGCCAGCAGTTTCACGGGCATGAACACTGAAGCTTTCTTT; cdr3_aa: CASSFTGMNTEAFF
d_call: -; cdr3_length: 14; clone_size: -; j_call: TRBJ1-2; v_call: TRBV10-3; cdr3_nt: TGTGCCATCAGTGACCCCAGGTCCAACTATGGCTACACCTTC; cdr3_aa: CAISDPRSNYGYTF
d_call: -; cdr3_length: 16; clone_size: many; j_call: TRBJ2-7; v_call: TRBV20-1; cdr3_nt: TGCAGTGCTAGACCCACTGCGGGGAACCGGGGCTACGAGCAGTACTTC; cdr3_aa: CSARPTAGNRGYEQYF
d_call: -; cdr3_length: 14; clone_size: -; j_call: TRBJ2-2; v_call: TRBV29-1; cdr3_nt: TGCAGCGCCGCGACTAGAACGAACACCGGGGAGCTGTTTTTT; cdr3_aa: CSAATRTNTGELFF
d_call: -; cdr3_length: 13; clone_size: few; j_call: TRBJ1-6; v_call: TRBV19; cdr3_nt: TGTGCCAGTTCGGGAACTCCTAATTCACCCCTCCACTTT; cdr3_aa: CASSGTPNSPLHF
d_call: -; cdr3_length: 16; clone_size: many; j_call: TRBJ2-7; v_call: TRBV6-1; cdr3_nt: TGTGCCAGCAGGCCCGCCGCGGCCGGGGGGCCATACGAGCAGTACTTC; cdr3_aa: CASRPAAAGGPYEQYF
d_call: -; cdr3_length: 15; clone_size: many; j_call: TRBJ1-1; v_call: TRBV12-5; cdr3_nt: TGTGCTAGTGTTAGCGCGGACAGCTTGGGCACTGAAGCTTTCTTT; cdr3_aa: CASVSADSLGTEAFF
d_call: -; cdr3_length: 14; clone_size: few; j_call: TRBJ1-1; v_call: TRBV5-1; cdr3_nt: TGCGCCAGCAGCTTGAGCTTCTTGAACACTGAAGCTTTCTTT; cdr3_aa: CASSLSFLNTEAFF
d_call: TRBD1; cdr3_length: 16; clone_size: -; j_call: TRBJ1-6; v_call: TRBV5-6; cdr3_nt: TGTGCCAGCAGCAACCGGGACAGGGGCCTGAATTCACCCCTCCACTTT; cdr3_aa: CASSNRDRGLNSPLHF
d_call: -; cdr3_length: 14; clone_size: many; j_call: TRBJ2-5; v_call: TRBV2; cdr3_nt: TGTGCCAGCAGTGCTTGGGGATCGGGAGAGACCCAGTACTTC; cdr3_aa: CASSAWGSGETQYF
d_call: -; cdr3_length: 12; clone_size: -; j_call: TRBJ1-1; v_call: TRBV30; cdr3_nt: TGTGCCTGGAGTCCCAGGGTGGGTGAAGCTTTCTTT; cdr3_aa: CAWSPRVGEAFF
d_call: -; cdr3_length: 18; clone_size: -; j_call: TRBJ1-2; v_call: TRBV4-2; cdr3_nt: TGTGCCAGCAGCCAAGGAACTCGGGCAGGAGGTCACGATGATGGCTACACCTTC; cdr3_aa: CASSQGTRAGGHDDGYTF
d_call: TRBD1; cdr3_length: 17; clone_size: -; j_call: TRBJ2-7; v_call: TRBV27; cdr3_nt: TGTGCCAGCAGTTTTTACGTCCGGGACAGGGGTTTGAACGAGCAGTACTTC; cdr3_aa: CASSFYVRDRGLNEQYF
d_call: -; cdr3_length: 14; clone_size: -; j_call: TRBJ1-6; v_call: TRBV5-1; cdr3_nt: TGCGCCAGCAGTCAGGGCCAACATAATTCACCCCTCCACTTT; cdr3_aa: CASSQGQHNSPLHF
d_call: -; cdr3_length: 14; clone_size: -; j_call: TRBJ1-1; v_call: TRBV19; cdr3_nt: TGTGCCAGTCGTGATCGGGGAATGAACACTGAAGCTTTCTTT; cdr3_aa: CASRDRGMNTEAFF
d_call: TRBD1; cdr3_length: 13; clone_size: -; j_call: TRBJ1-2; v_call: TRBV5-1; cdr3_nt: TGCGCCAGCAGCACGGACAGGCGGGTAGACTACATCTTC; cdr3_aa: CASSTDRRVDYIF
d_call: -; cdr3_length: 15; clone_size: many; j_call: TRBJ1-2; v_call: TRBV7-2; cdr3_nt: TGTGCCAGCAGCTCGAGGGTGGGGGAGTACTATGGCTACACCTTC; cdr3_aa: CASSSRVGEYYGYTF
d_call: -; cdr3_length: 13; clone_size: many; j_call: TRBJ2-2; v_call: TRBV6-1; cdr3_nt: TGTGCCAGCAGTCCTCGTCCCACCGGGGAGCTGTTTTTT; cdr3_aa: CASSPRPTGELFF
d_call: -; cdr3_length: 13; clone_size: -; j_call: TRBJ2-4; v_call: TRBV20-1; cdr3_nt: TGCAGTGCCCCCGGGACGAAAAAAAACATTCAGTACTTC; cdr3_aa: CSAPGTKKNIQYF
d_call: -; cdr3_length: 15; clone_size: many; j_call: TRBJ1-5; v_call: TRBV2; cdr3_nt: TGTGCCAGCAGTGAGGATTGGACAGGCAATCAGCCCCAGCATTTT; cdr3_aa: CASSEDWTGNQPQHF
d_call: TRBD1; cdr3_length: 16; clone_size: once; j_call: TRBJ1-2; v_call: TRBV5-8; cdr3_nt: TGTGCCAGCAGCTTATATCGGGACAGGGGCAGAAACGGCTACACCTTC; cdr3_aa: CASSLYRDRGRNGYTF
d_call: TRBD1; cdr3_length: 14; clone_size: -; j_call: TRBJ1-1; v_call: TRBV6-5; cdr3_nt: TGTGCCAGCAGTTTCCAGGGGGTCGGCACTGAAGCTTTCTTT; cdr3_aa: CASSFQGVGTEAFF
d_call: TRBD1; cdr3_length: 16; clone_size: -; j_call: TRBJ2-2; v_call: TRBV6-2/TRBV6-3; cdr3_nt: TGTGCCAGCAGTTACTCCCGGACAGGGCCCACCGGGGAGCTGTTTTTT; cdr3_aa: CASSYSRTGPTGELFF